This T cell receptor (beta chain) was recorded in a study of cytomegalovirus exposure and HLA in healthy donors. Study as a whole: Among about 179 million T cells, an earlier analysis found 117 million unique TCR beta sequences.

Points on this clone: Its antigen is as yet unknown.

The CDR3 runs to 13 residues. V lost 8 bases to trimming and J lost 1 base, with 11 bases between them. CDR1 and CDR2 from the germline V gene are GTSNPN and SVGIG (reference sequence). PCR amplification relied on 60 Vbeta primers (plus 13 Jbeta primers). Assay: immunoSEQ multiplex PCR; the TCRdb copy retains only in-frame clones and omits some. The sample carries around 200,000 clones, 70% to 75% recorded once. Study conclusions and caveats: Earlier analysis looked at TCR beta V segments, and most were productive about 87% or about 30% of the time.

Unrecorded immune exposure was likely among donors, who were nominally healthy when sampled. The sequencing input was PBMCs. The clonotype was recovered from a male donor in good health and CMV-seronegative. The V and J genes are TRBV30 and TRBJ2-2, with D hard to call. The CDR3 here is CAQQKMNTGELFF. DNA of the CDR3: TGTGCCCAACAGAAAATGAACACCGGGGAGCTGTTTTTT.